This T cell receptor (beta chain) is from a study of PD-1 blockade in classical Hodgkin lymphoma. The data were produced by immunoSEQ multiplex PCR, yet TCRdb's version contains in-frame clones alone and is incomplete. The sample carries about 94,000 clones, about 92% recorded once. CDR1 is SQVTM, CDR2 ANQGSEA, per germline. This CDR3 contains 12 residues. V was shortened by 4 bases and J by 2 bases, with 8 bases between the two germline ends. Specified time point: cycle 4 day 1 (C4D1), after more than 5 weeks of nivolumab. Autologous stem cell transplantation was followed by relapse in every patient, and brentuximab vedotin exposure varied. Best outcomes ranged across complete response, partial response and progressive disease.

The receptor was isolated from a human donor with classical Hodgkin lymphoma. Sequencing was performed on peripheral blood mononuclear cells (PBMCs), taken before the fourth cycle of nivolumab. This chain joins TRBV29-1 and TRBJ1-2, with D possibly matching TRBD1 (6 bases). Here the CDR3 reads CSVARGNYGYTF. CDR3 DNA sequence: TGCAGCGTTGCGAGGGGGAACTATGGCTACACCTTC.